This T cell receptor beta chain was found in a study of cytotoxic CD8 clonotypes in ibrutinib-treated CLL. The wider study: Mean values per sample were a few hundred thousand productive templates and around 96,000 productive rearrangements.

Study-level results: Baseline levels of clonality went above those of age-matched healthy donors and moved with circulating CD8+ T-cell counts. Clonality rose at ibrutinib response and fell back toward baseline at progression. Different sampling times were used for sustained-remission and progressing patients.

Sequencing used immunoSEQ multiplex PCR; TCRdb keeps in-frame clones, though not all of them. The sample has some 93,000 clones, 60% to 80% seen once. The germline V gene encodes CDR1 MNHNS and CDR2 SASEGT. Trimming shortened V by 4 bases and J by 5 bases, and 18 bases separated the two germline ends. This CDR3 has 15 amino acids. On this clone: Its antigen is unidentified.

This sequence joins TRBV6-1 and TRBJ2-7; the D gene is possibly TRBD2 (6 bases). The sample in question was PBMCs, obtained after 12 months of ibrutinib treatment. The sequence came from a human donor with chronic lymphocytic leukemia. As DNA, the CDR3 is TGTGCCAGCAGTGGGGCCGATTCTAGCGCCCACGAGCAGTACTTC. As protein: CASSGADSSAHEQYF.